The 9 T cell receptor beta chains presented below share a single source sample, sequenced in a study of T cells in Graves' hyperthyroidism and ophthalmopathy. Amplified TCR beta CDR3 regions derived from RNA transcripts. HTBI primers were the set used in a first-round RT-PCR of the TCR CDR3. TCRdb reprocessed the multiplex PCR reads via MiXCR and lists one record per CDR3 protein. The table lists more than 450,000 distinct CDR3 sequences, roughly 21% of them singletons. The sequenced material came from blood. Source of these receptors: a man aged 35 to 55 with Graves' ophthalmopathy.

The rearrangement uses TRBV20-1 and TRBJ2-1; 9 bases agree with TRBD2. With V trimmed by 0 bases and J by 6 bases, 24 bases remained unmatched. The CDR3 sequence is 21 residues long. Germline V CDR1 and CDR2: DFQATT, SNEGSKA (reference sequence). The CDR3 spells CSARDAVPWTSEDVWANEQFF. The CDR3 DNA reads TGCAGTGCTAGAGATGCGGTTCCCTGGACTAGCGAGGACGTTTGGGCCAATGAGCAGTTCTTC.

This clonotype was seen repeatedly, ten times or more. The chain recombines TRBV30 with TRBJ1-1; D is unclear. The V and J ends lost 0 bases and 0 bases respectively, with 11 bases between them. CDR3 size: 15 residues. Germline values: CDR1 GTSNPN, CDR2 SVGIG (reference sequence). The CDR3 region is CAWSVKAVMNTEAFF. For the CDR3, the DNA is TGTGCCTGGAGTGTAAAGGCCGTTATGAACACTGAAGCTTTCTTT. Supplemented by reference TRBV30 and TRBJ1-1, the full variable domain reads SQTIHQWPATLVQPVGSPLSLECTVEGTSNPNLYWYRQAAGRGLQLLFYSVGIGQISSEVPQNLSASRPQDRQFILSSKKLLLSDSGFYLCAWSVKAVMNTEAFFGQGTRLTVV.

J is TRBJ1-1 and V is TRBV3-1, with unresolved D. Germline CDR1 is LGHDT and CDR2 is YNNKEL (reference sequence). V was pared by 4 bases and J by 8 bases, with 11 bases between. The CDR3 totals 12 residues. The CDR3 here is CASSPAGREAFF. CDR3 in DNA: TGTGCCAGCAGCCCGGCCGGGAGAGAAGCTTTCTTT.

The chain uses TRBV18 and TRBJ2-2, with a weak D call TRBD1 (5 bases). Trimming took 3 bases from V and 6 from J, leaving 14 bases between them. This CDR3 comprises 15 residues. Per germline, CDR1 KGHSH and CDR2 LQKENI. For the CDR3, the DNA is TGTGCCAGCTCACCCGTTCCAGGGTCTTCCGGGGAGCTGTTTTTT. The encoded protein is CASSPVPGSSGELFF. The full variable domain, in which reference TRBV18 and TRBJ2-2 provide the parts outside the CDR3, is NAGVMQNPRHLVRRRGQEARLRCSPMKGHSHVYWYRQLPEEGLKFMVYLQKENIIDESGMPKERFSAEFPKEGPSILRIQQVVRGDSAAYFCASSPVPGSSGELFFGEGSRLTVL.

The chain links TRBV20-1 to TRBJ2-1, with a possible D match to TRBD2 (6 bases). This CDR3 contains 12 residues. Trimming shortened V by 5 bases and J by 6 bases, and 11 bases separated the two germline ends. Germline CDR1 is DFQATT and CDR2 is SNEGSKA (reference sequence). CDR3 nucleotides: TGCAGTGCTTGGGGCGGGGCCAATGAGCAGTTCTTC. Translated, it gives CSAWGGANEQFF.

This clonotype showed up many times. The rearrangement links TRBV13 to TRBJ2-1; TRBD2 matches at 8 bases. This CDR3 spans 14 amino acids. Germline loops: CDR1 PRHDT, CDR2 FYEKMQ (reference sequence). Trimming at V came to 4 bases and at J to 3 bases, leaving 2 bases not matched to a gene. CDR3 sequence (DNA): TGTGCCAGCAGCTCCGGGACTAGCTACAATGAGCAGTTCTTC. This encodes CASSSGTSYNEQFF.

This clonotype was observed a handful of times. The gene calls are TRBV4-3 and TRBJ2-7; D tentatively fits TRBD1 or TRBD2 (5 bases each). Trimming removed 8 bases at V and 10 bases at J, with 18 bases between. CDR1 is LGHNA, CDR2 YSLEER, per germline. The CDR3 sequence is 12 residues long. The CDR3 spells CASSLHGADQYF. CDR3 coding DNA: TGCGCCAGCTCCCTCCACGGGGCAGATCAGTACTTC.

V gene TRBV5-1 combines with J gene TRBJ1-2; 7 bases are a match to TRBD1. The CDR3 is 15 amino acids. Germline loops: CDR1 SGHRS, CDR2 YFSETQ. The V segment lost 0 bases and the J segment 0 bases; nucleotides outside the gene matches: 2. As DNA, the CDR3 is TGCGCCAGCAGCTTGGAGGGGGCCCCTAACTATGGCTACACCTTC. Translated, it gives CASSLEGAPNYGYTF.

This clonotype was counted between two and nine times. DNA for the CDR3: TGCAGTGCTGCGAAGGGTGTTTTGAACACTGAAGCTTTCTTT. Protein product: CSAAKGVLNTEAFF. The chain employs TRBV20-1 and TRBJ1-1; D not resolved. This CDR3 is built from 14 residues. The V gene's germline CDR1 is DFQATT and CDR2 SNEGSKA (reference sequence). V was cut by 5 bases and J by 0 bases, with 13 bases left in between.